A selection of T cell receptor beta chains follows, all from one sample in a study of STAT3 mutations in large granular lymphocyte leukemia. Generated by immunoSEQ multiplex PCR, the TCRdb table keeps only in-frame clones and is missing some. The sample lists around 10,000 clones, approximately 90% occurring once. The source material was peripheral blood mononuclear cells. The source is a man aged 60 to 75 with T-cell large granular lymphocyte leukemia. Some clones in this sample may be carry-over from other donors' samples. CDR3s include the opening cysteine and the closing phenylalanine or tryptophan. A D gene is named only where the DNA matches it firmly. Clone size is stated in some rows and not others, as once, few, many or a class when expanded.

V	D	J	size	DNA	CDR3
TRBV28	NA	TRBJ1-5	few	TGTGCCAGCAGTCTAGGGGCTTATAGCAATCAGCCCCAGCATTTT	CASSLGAYSNQPQHF
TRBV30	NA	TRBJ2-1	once	TGTGCCTGCGAGGCGAGGGTGAGGATCGATGAGCAGTTCTTC	CACEARVRIDEQFF
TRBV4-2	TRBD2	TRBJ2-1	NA	TGTGCCAGCAGCTGGCCGGGACTAGCAGGAGACAATGAGCAGTTCTTC	CASSWPGLAGDNEQFF
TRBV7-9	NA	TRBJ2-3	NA	TGTGCCAGCAGCTTAGAAGGGTTGCCGGGGCCGCGCGGAGATACGCAGTATTTT	CASSLEGLPGPRGDTQYF
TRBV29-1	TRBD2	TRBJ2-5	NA	TGCAGCGTTGAACCGGCGGCTAGCGGGATTGGTAAGGAGACCCAGTACTTC	CSVEPAASGIGKETQYF
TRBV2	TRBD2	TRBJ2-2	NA	TGTGCCAGCAGTGGGGCTAGCGGGAGAACCGGGGAGCTGTTTTTT	CASSGASGRTGELFF
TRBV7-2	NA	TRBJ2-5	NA	TGTGCCAGCAGCTTAGTCGGAATTGTGGGAGAGACCCAGTACTTC	CASSLVGIVGETQYF
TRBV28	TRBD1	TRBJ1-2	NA	TGTGCCAGCAGCGCCCCGGGACAGCCTATGGGCTACACCTTC	CASSAPGQPMGYTF
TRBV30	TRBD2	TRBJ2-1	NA	TGTGCCTGGAGCCTAGCGGGAGTTGGCAATGAGCAGTTCTTC	CAWSLAGVGNEQFF
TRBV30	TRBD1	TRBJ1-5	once	TGTGCCTGGAGTTACGCCGCAGGGGGCGGTCAGCCCCAGCATTTT	CAWSYAAGGGQPQHF
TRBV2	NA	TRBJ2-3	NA	TGTGCCAGCAGCTCCGGGACTCCCGAGCGGGCAGATACGCAGTATTTT	CASSSGTPERADTQYF
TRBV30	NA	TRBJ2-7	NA	TGTGCCTGGAGTGCATCCGGCTACGAGCAGTACTTC	CAWSASGYEQYF
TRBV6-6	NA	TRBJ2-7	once	TGTGCCAGCAGTTACGGAGGCCACGAGCAGTACTTC	CASSYGGHEQYF
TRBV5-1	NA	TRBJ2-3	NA	TGCGCCAGCGCTCAGGGGGACTCTCGCACAGATACGCAGTATTTT	CASAQGDSRTDTQYF
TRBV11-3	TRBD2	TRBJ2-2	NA	TGTGCCAGCAGCTTGGGACTAGCAGGCACCGGGGAGCTGTTTTTT	CASSLGLAGTGELFF
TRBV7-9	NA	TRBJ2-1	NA	TGTGCCAGCAGTCCGGGAGGCAGGGGCAGGGGTGAGCAGTTCTTC	CASSPGGRGRGEQFF
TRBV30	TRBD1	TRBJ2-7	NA	TGTGCCTGGAGTGGGAGGGACAGGTGGTCCTACGAGCAGTACTTC	CAWSGRDRWSYEQYF
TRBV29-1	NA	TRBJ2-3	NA	TGCAGCGTTGCTGGGACAGATACGCAGTATTTT	CSVAGTDTQYF
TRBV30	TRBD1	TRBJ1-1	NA	TGTGCCGGGAGTCATCTAGGGGGCCCGCTCGGCACTGAAGCTTTCTTT	CAGSHLGGPLGTEAFF
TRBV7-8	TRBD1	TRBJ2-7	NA	TGTGCCAGCAGCGCCCGGGACAGGGAGGATCTCGAGCAGTACTTC	CASSARDREDLEQYF
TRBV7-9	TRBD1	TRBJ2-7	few	TGTGCCAGCACCGATTTAGGGACAGGGGTCCACGAGCAGTACTTC	CASTDLGTGVHEQYF
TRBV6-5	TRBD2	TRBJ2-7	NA	TGTGCCAGCAGTCGAAATGGCGGGAGCTCCTACGAGCAGTACTTC	CASSRNGGSSYEQYF
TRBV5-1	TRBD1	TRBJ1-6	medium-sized	TGCGCCAGCAGCACGGGACAGACTAATTCACCCCTCCACTTT	CASSTGQTNSPLHF